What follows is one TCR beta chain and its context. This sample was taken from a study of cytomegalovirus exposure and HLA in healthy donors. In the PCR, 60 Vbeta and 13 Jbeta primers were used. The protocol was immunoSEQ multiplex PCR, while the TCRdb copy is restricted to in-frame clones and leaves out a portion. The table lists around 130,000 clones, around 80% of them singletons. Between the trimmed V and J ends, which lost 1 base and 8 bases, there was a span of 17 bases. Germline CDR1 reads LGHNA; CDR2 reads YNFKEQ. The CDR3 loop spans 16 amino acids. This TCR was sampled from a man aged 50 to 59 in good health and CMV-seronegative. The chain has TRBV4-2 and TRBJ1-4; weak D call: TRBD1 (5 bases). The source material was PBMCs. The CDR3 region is CASSQGGWGSGEKLFF. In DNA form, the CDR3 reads TGTGCCAGCAGCCAAGGTGGTTGGGGCTCCGGGGAAAAACTGTTTTTT.